This T cell receptor (beta chain) was profiled in a study of T cells in Graves' hyperthyroidism and ophthalmopathy. Findings and caveats of the study: A 13 V-J model separated ophthalmopathy from stable hyperthyroidism. With a median lead of roughly 6.8 months before onset, the model predicted ophthalmopathy. Blood shared most expanded thyroid clonotypes above 0.001.

Germline V gene data show CDR1 as MDHEN and CDR2 as SYDVKM. The germline V and J ends were trimmed by 3 bases and 7 bases, with 16 bases remaining between them. The CDR3 has 16 residues. Amplification targeted TCR beta CDR3 regions from RNA transcripts. Using the HTBI primer set, a first-round RT-PCR was run on the TCR CDR3. TCRdb re-called the multiplex PCR reads through MiXCR, storing one row per CDR3 protein. The sample shows about 560,000 distinct CDR3 sequences, around a sixth of them seen only once. Based on clinical symptoms, serum thyroxine and TRAb, thyroid ultrasound and orbital computed tomography, diagnoses were reached. This clonotype was observed many times. Its antigen is unknown.

The clonotype comes from a woman in her twenties or thirties with Graves' hyperthyroidism. The chain combines TRBV28 with TRBJ1-6; D uncertain. Sequenced sample: blood. CDR3 protein: CASSLILGSVNSPLHF. The CDR3 nucleotides read TGTGCCAGCAGTTTGATACTGGGGTCAGTGAATTCACCCCTCCACTTT.